The 2 T cell receptor beta chains presented below share a single source sample, sequenced in a study of cytomegalovirus exposure and HLA in healthy donors. The PCR was carried out with 60 Vbeta primers and 13 Jbeta primers. Clones were read by immunoSEQ multiplex PCR, and TCRdb kept only the in-frame ones, dropping some. The sample consists of approximately 150,000 clones, around two thirds of them appearing once. The material sequenced was PBMCs. These receptors came from a young woman in good health and CMV-seronegative.

The CDR3 coding sequence is TGTGCCAGCAGCTTAACAGGAGAAGCTTTCTTT. Translation gives CASSLTGEAFF. The chain links TRBV7-9 to TRBJ1-1; tentatively, D is TRBD1 (5 bases). Germline assignment: CDR1 SEHNR and CDR2 FQNEAQ (reference sequence). The CDR3 length is 11 residues. Trimming stripped 2 bases from V and 8 bases from J, with 6 bases between.

This clone was recorded a few times. The V and J genes are TRBV7-2 and TRBJ1-2; TRBD1 agrees at 7 bases. This CDR3 contains 14 residues. The V gene end was trimmed by 1 base and the J gene end by 7 bases; junction bases not matched to a gene: 6. CDR1 is SGHTA and CDR2 is FQGNSA in the germline V gene. This CDR3 reads CASSLETGAGGYTF. In DNA form, the CDR3 reads TGTGCCAGCAGCTTAGAAACAGGGGCAGGTGGCTACACCTTC.